One sample yielded the 23 T cell receptor beta chains listed below, sequenced in a study of cytomegalovirus exposure and HLA in healthy donors. PCR used 60 Vbeta primers and 13 Jbeta primers. Profiling relied on immunoSEQ multiplex PCR, and the TCRdb table lists in-frame clones only, not all of them. The sample holds over 150,000 clones, roughly three quarters seen once. Material for sequencing was PBMCs. The receptor source for this set is a man between 18 and 29 years old in good health and CMV-seropositive.

The J gene is TRBJ1-2, the V gene TRBV18, with D unresolved. V was trimmed by 2 bases and J by 1 base, leaving 11 bases between them. Per germline, CDR1 KGHSH and CDR2 LQKENI. This CDR3 contains 15 residues. CDR3: CASSPARIVNYGYTF. In nucleotides, the CDR3 is TGTGCCAGCTCACCAGCAAGAATAGTTAACTATGGCTACACCTTC.

This clone was detected once. V usage is TRBV7-5 and J usage is TRBJ2-7; TRBD1, the table's D call, lacks a check against the DNA. TRBV7-5 is a listed pseudogene. This CDR3 contains 17 residues. CDR3 residues: CVRSRARGGTGVYEQYF. The DNA of the CDR3 is TGTGTCAGAAGCCGCGCGCGAGGCGGGACAGGGGTCTACGAGCAGTACTTC.

The V call is TRBV6-1, the J call TRBJ1-5; TRBD1 agrees at 7 bases. The CDR3 is 16 amino acids. CDR1 and CDR2 from the germline V gene are MNHNS and SASEGT. The trim removed 3 bases at V and 6 bases at J, leaving 11 bases unmatched. Here the CDR3 reads CASSDNRGLVSQPQHF. The DNA for the CDR3 is TGTGCCAGCAGTGATAACAGGGGCCTGGTTTCTCAGCCCCAGCATTTT.

Concerning this clone itself: The germline gene is not matched at one end of the junction; a read error may be the cause. The chain carries TRBV5-6 and TRBJ2-5; 8 bases are a match to TRBD2. Per the germline V gene, CDR1 is SGHDT and CDR2 is YYEEEE. The CDR3 has 14 residues. CDR3 sequence (DNA): TGTGCCGGCAGCCAGGGACTAGAAGGGGAGACCCAGTACTTC. As protein: CAGSQGLEGETQYF. Full variable domain (remainder filled in from reference TRBV5-6 and TRBJ2-5): DAGVTQSPTHLIKTRGQQVTLRCSPKSGHDTVSWYQQALGQGPQFIFQYYEEEERQRGNFPDRFSGHQFPNYSSELNVNALLLGDSALYLCAGSQGLEGETQYFGPGTRLLVL.

Written as DNA, the CDR3 is TGTGCCAGCAGTTTAGGACTAGCGGCTCCCTACGAGCAGTACTTC. It codes for CASSLGLAAPYEQYF. V is TRBV27 and J is TRBJ2-7; 10 nucleotides match TRBD2. The germline V gene encodes CDR1 MNHEY and CDR2 SMNVEV (reference sequence). The CDR3 length is 15 residues. Germline trimming cut 2 bases from V and 2 bases from J; bases unmatched to any gene: 3.

The chain employs TRBV18 and TRBJ2-6, with D unclear. V dropped 3 bases and J dropped 0 bases, with 6 bases sitting between them. Germline V gives CDR1 KGHSH, CDR2 LQKENI. The CDR3 contains 15 residues. CDR3 sequence: CASSPPYSGANVLTF. The CDR3 DNA reads as TGTGCCAGCTCACCCCCTTACTCTGGGGCCAACGTCCTGACTTTC.

This chain uses TRBV7-2 with TRBJ2-2; unclear D gene. V lost 1 base to trimming and J lost 5 bases, with 5 bases between them. This CDR3 is built from 13 residues. Looked up from germline, CDR1 is SGHTA and CDR2 is FQGNSA. As DNA, the CDR3 is TGTGCCAGCAGCTTAGTTCAGACCGGGGAGCTGTTTTTT. Its translation is CASSLVQTGELFF.

This sequence joins TRBV19 and TRBJ1-5, with 8 bases matching TRBD1. The CDR3 spans 13 residues. The ends lost 5 bases at V and 6 bases at J; junction bases unmatched: 3. Germline assignment: CDR1 LNHDA and CDR2 SQIVND (reference sequence). The CDR3 DNA is TGTGCCAGTAGTGATGACAGGGGTCAGCCCCAGCATTTT. Protein product: CASSDDRGQPQHF.

This rearrangement joins TRBV29-1 to TRBJ2-2; 7 positions agree with TRBD2. J gave up 6 bases and V 1 base, and 2 bases lay outside the gene matches. CDR3 length: 13 residues. Germline-derived CDR1 and CDR2 are SQVTM and ANQGSEA. Here the CDR3 reads CSVEVGGAGELFF. The CDR3 region has the DNA TGCAGCGTTGAAGTGGGGGGGGCCGGGGAGCTGTTTTTT.

This clone appeared a few times. The rearrangement links TRBV7-2 to TRBJ1-2, with 8 bases fitting TRBD1. Germline assignment: CDR1 SGHTA and CDR2 FQGNSA. V gave up 2 bases and J gave up 4 bases; unmatched junction bases: 0. CDR3 length: 13 residues. The CDR3 DNA reads as TGTGCCAGCAGCTTACAGGGGGCCTATGGCTACACCTTC. This translates into CASSLQGAYGYTF.

The chain is built from TRBV10-3 and TRBJ1-4; 7 bases align to TRBD1. The CDR3 is 14 amino acids. Per germline, CDR1 ENHRY and CDR2 SYGVKD. V was clipped by 8 bases and J by 7 bases; unmatched bases: 10. The CDR3 loop is CAIGGEGAREKLFF. In DNA, the CDR3 is TGTGCCATCGGGGGAGAGGGGGCTCGTGAAAAACTGTTTTTT.

This clone has only a few counts. This chain uses TRBV25-1 with TRBJ1-5, with TRBD1 matching 7 bases. The germline gives CDR1 MGHDK, CDR2 SYGVNS. After removal of 2 bases from V and 2 bases from J, the junction contained 3 bases not matched to a gene. The CDR3 is made up of 15 amino acids. CDR3 residues: CASSEDRVGNQPQHF. The CDR3 region has the DNA TGTGCCAGCAGTGAAGACAGGGTAGGCAATCAGCCCCAGCATTTT.

V is TRBV2 and J is TRBJ2-7, with 9 bases fitting TRBD1. The trim removed 6 bases at V and 7 bases at J, leaving 4 bases unmatched. The CDR3 runs to 12 residues. The germline V gene encodes CDR1 SNHLY and CDR2 FYNNEI. Written as DNA, the CDR3 is TGTGCCAGCAGCGTGGACAGGGGAGAGCAGTACTTC. Translation gives CASSVDRGEQYF.

J is TRBJ1-5 and V is TRBV15, with D unresolved. V was clipped by 0 bases and J by 5 bases, with 5 bases between them. The CDR3 runs 13 residues. The germline gives CDR1 LNHNV, CDR2 YYDKDF (reference sequence). The CDR3 sequence is CATSRERDQPQHF. The DNA for the CDR3 is TGTGCCACCAGCAGAGAACGGGATCAGCCCCAGCATTTT.

A few counts support this clone. J is TRBJ1-5 and V is TRBV28; no clear D. The germline V and J ends were trimmed by 6 bases and 2 bases, with 11 bases remaining between them. In germline, CDR1 is MDHEN, CDR2 SYDVKM. The CDR3 consists of 14 residues. CDR3 nucleotide sequence: TGTGCCAGCAGACCCCCTAGAGGCAATCAGCCCCAGCATTTT. It yields the protein CASRPPRGNQPQHF.

The table lists this clone with a few counts. The V and J genes are TRBV6-1 and TRBJ1-5, with 11 positions matching TRBD1. The ends lost 7 bases at V and 8 bases at J; junction bases unmatched: 7. The CDR3 covers 14 residues. Germline CDR1 is MNHNS and CDR2 is SASEGT. CDR3 in amino acids: CASMRDRGFEPQHF. The CDR3 nucleotides are TGTGCCAGCATGAGGGACAGGGGGTTTGAGCCCCAGCATTTT.

The chain joins TRBV27 to TRBJ2-2; 12 nucleotides line up with TRBD2. This CDR3 region has 16 residues. V gave up 5 bases and J gave up 4 bases; unmatched junction bases: 5. Germline V gene lookup returns CDR1 MNHEY and CDR2 SMNVEV (reference sequence). CDR3 coding DNA: TGTGCCAGCAGTGTACTAGCGGGAGGAGTCACCGGGGAGCTGTTTTTT. Its translation: CASSVLAGGVTGELFF.

This clone was observed a few times. The chain links TRBV5-4 to TRBJ2-2; 9 bases align to TRBD1. Germline CDR1 is SGHNT and CDR2 is YYREEE (reference sequence). The V segment lost 4 bases and the J segment 1 base; nucleotides outside the gene matches: 5. The CDR3 has 16 residues. CDR3 sequence: CASSTGQGRNTGELFF. CDR3 coding DNA: TGTGCCAGCAGCACCGGACAGGGGCGGAACACCGGGGAGCTGTTTTTT.

The V call is TRBV19, the J call TRBJ2-5; 7 bases map to TRBD1. The germline V gene has CDR1 LNHDA and CDR2 SQIVND (reference sequence). The CDR3 spans 14 residues. After removal of 7 bases from V and 2 bases from J, the junction contained 7 bases not matched to a gene. The CDR3 loop is CASNTQGIQETQYF. DNA of the CDR3: TGTGCCAGTAACACACAGGGGATTCAAGAGACCCAGTACTTC.

The chain carries TRBV29-1 and TRBJ2-7; tentative D call: TRBD1 (6 bases). This CDR3 has 14 amino acids. Per the germline V gene, CDR1 is SQVTM and CDR2 is ANQGSEA. V was trimmed by 3 bases and J by 2 bases, leaving 14 bases between them. The CDR3, as DNA: TGCAGCGTTGATTTTGGGGGCCTCCCCTACGAGCAGTACTTC. Protein product: CSVDFGGLPYEQYF.

This rearrangement joins TRBV6-5 to TRBJ1-2; D not resolved. Germline V gene data show CDR1 as MNHEY and CDR2 as SVGAGI. The V and J ends lost 8 bases and 7 bases respectively, with 11 bases between them. The CDR3 loop spans 11 amino acids. The CDR3 DNA reads TGTGCCAGCTTAGGAGGTCTTGGCTACACCTTC. Translated: CASLGGLGYTF.

The rearrangement joins TRBV29-1 to TRBJ2-1; 7 bases agree with TRBD2. This CDR3 has 13 residues. Germline V lookup: CDR1 SQVTM, CDR2 ANQGSEA. J gave up 2 bases and V 7 bases, and 5 bases lay outside the gene matches. The CDR3 bases are TGCAGCGGAAGCGGGACCCCCTACAATGAGCAGTTCTTC. It yields the protein CSGSGTPYNEQFF.

This clone has just a few counts. V usage is TRBV19 and J usage is TRBJ1-1; D is uncertain. CDR3 length equals 14 residues. Germline assignment: CDR1 LNHDA and CDR2 SQIVND (reference sequence). Trimming removed 6 bases at V and 1 base at J, with 12 bases between. This CDR3 is CASSPRTENTEAFF. The CDR3 coding sequence is TGTGCCAGTAGCCCTAGGACTGAGAACACTGAAGCTTTCTTT.